This passage covers 26 T cell receptor beta chains from one sample sequenced in a study of cytomegalovirus exposure and HLA in healthy donors. This PCR relied on a set of 60 Vbeta primers and 13 Jbeta primers. Produced via immunoSEQ multiplex PCR; TCRdb's table is partial and in-frame only. The table includes about 140,000 clones, approximately 80% detected once. The sequencing sample was made of PBMCs. These receptors all come from a man between 35 and 55 years old in good health and CMV-seronegative.

The sample holds a few counts of this clone. The genes are TRBV7-8 and TRBJ2-3; tentative D call: TRBD2 (6 bases). This CDR3 is 15 amino acids long. Germline CDR1 SGHVS, CDR2 FQNEAQ. V dropped 5 bases and J dropped 5 bases, with 17 bases sitting between them. The CDR3 DNA reads TGTGCCAGCAGCCAGGGACTTAGTAGGGGAGATACGCAGTATTTT. Translating it yields CASSQGLSRGDTQYF. The whole variable domain, remainder taken from reference TRBV7-8 and TRBJ2-3, is GAGVSQSPRYKVAKRGQDVALRCDPISGHVSLFWYQQALGQGPEFLTYFQNEAQLDKSGLPSDRFFAERPEGSVSTLKIQRTQQEDSAVYLCASSQGLSRGDTQYFGPGTRLTVL.

This chain uses TRBV7-3 with TRBJ1-1; a possible D gene is TRBD1 (6 bases). V lost 1 base and J lost 4, with 16 bases in between. The CDR3 sequence is 16 residues long. CDR1 SGHTA and CDR2 FQGTGA come from the germline V gene. CDR3 amino acids: CASSLIGYGRGTEAFF. In DNA form, the CDR3 reads TGTGCCAGCAGCTTAATAGGATATGGCAGGGGCACTGAAGCTTTCTTT.

The genes are TRBV5-4 and TRBJ1-6, with 8 bases matching TRBD1. Germline-derived CDR1 and CDR2 are SGHNT and YYREEE (reference sequence). V lost 0 bases, J lost 10 bases, and 9 bases stayed unmatched. This CDR3 contains 16 residues. The CDR3 protein is CASSLDVDRGGSPLHF. The CDR3 region has the DNA TGTGCCAGCAGCTTGGACGTCGACAGGGGAGGCTCACCCCTCCACTTT.

The CDR3 coding sequence is TGTGCCAGCAGTTTGAATAGCCAACGCGAGCAGTACTTC. Encoded protein: CASSLNSQREQYF. The V and J genes are TRBV27 and TRBJ2-7; D gene ambiguous. The V gene's germline CDR1 is MNHEY and CDR2 SMNVEV (reference sequence). There are 13 residues in the CDR3. V was pared by 3 bases and J by 6 bases, with 12 bases between.

The V and J genes are TRBV5-1 and TRBJ2-5, with TRBD1 matching 7 bases. CDR1 and CDR2 (germline): SGHRS, YFSETQ. J was trimmed by 5 bases and V by 4 bases; bases with no gene match: 11. CDR3 length: 15 amino acids. The CDR3 DNA reads as TGCGCCAGCAGCGAGCTGGGACAGAACGCTGAGACCCAGTACTTC. Its translation is CASSELGQNAETQYF.

The sample holds a few counts of this clone. This rearrangement joins TRBV5-4 to TRBJ2-5; possibly TRBD2 for D (6 bases). The J call may be faulty, since TRBJ2-7 better matches the DNA end. The germline V gene has CDR1 SGHNT and CDR2 YYREEE (reference sequence). The CDR3 covers 14 residues. Written as DNA, the CDR3 is TGTGCCAGCAGCTTTGGGGGGAAGGGCCACGAGCAGTACTTC. Its translation: CASSFGGKGHEQYF.

About this clone itself: At one of its ends the junction is not consistent with the germline gene, which may arise from a read error. The same CDR3 is also encoded by other DNA sequences in this sample. V usage is TRBV29-1 and J usage is TRBJ2-3, with 7 bases identical to TRBD2. CDR1 SQVTM and CDR2 ANQGSEA come from the germline V gene. The CDR3 length is 16 residues. This chain's CDR3 is CSVDSPEAGRPDTQYF. The CDR3 coding sequence is TGTAGCGTTGATTCTCCTGAAGCGGGAAGGCCAGATACGCAGTATTTT.

The genes are TRBV14 and TRBJ2-3; TRBD2 matches 10 bases. The V gene end was trimmed by 2 bases and the J gene end by 6 bases; junction bases not matched to a gene: 5. This CDR3 spans 15 amino acids. Germline V gene lookup returns CDR1 SGHDN and CDR2 FVKESK. This chain's CDR3 is CASSQQTSGPDTQYF. The CDR3 DNA reads TGTGCCAGCAGCCAACAGACTAGCGGGCCGGATACGCAGTATTTT. The entire variable domain, with the rest obtained from reference TRBV14 and TRBJ2-3, is as follows: EAGVTQFPSHSVIEKGQTVTLRCDPISGHDNLYWYRRVMGKEIKFLLHFVKESKQDESGMPNNRFLAERTGGTYSTLKVQPAELEDSGVYFCASSQQTSGPDTQYFGPGTRLTVL.

V usage is TRBV7-9 and J usage is TRBJ2-1; 9 bases are a match to TRBD1. The junction had 6 bases not matched to a gene; V was cut back by 5 bases and J by 7 bases. This CDR3 is 14 amino acids long. Germline V gene data show CDR1 as SEHNR and CDR2 as FQNEAQ (reference sequence). The CDR3 loop is CASSPGTGINEQFF. CDR3 bases: TGTGCCAGCAGCCCCGGGACAGGGATAAATGAGCAGTTCTTC. The variable domain in full, completed from reference TRBV7-9 and TRBJ2-1, reads DTGVSQNPRHKITKRGQNVTFRCDPISEHNRLYWYRQTLGQGPEFLTYFQNEAQLEKSRLLSDRFSAERPKGSFSTLEIQRTEQGDSAMYLCASSPGTGINEQFFGPGTRLTVL.

The CDR3 reads CASSPGQGIAEAFF. As DNA, the CDR3 is TGCGCCAGCAGCCCGGGACAGGGTATAGCTGAAGCTTTCTTT. The chain uses TRBV5-1 and TRBJ1-1; 9 positions agree with TRBD1. V trimming: 4 bases; J trimming: 6 bases; junction bases outside the gene matches: 7. The CDR3 totals 14 residues. CDR1 is SGHRS and CDR2 is YFSETQ in the germline V gene.

The V gene is TRBV29-1, the J gene TRBJ2-1; TRBD2 might be the D (7 bases). Germline V gene sequence: CDR1 SQVTM, CDR2 ANQGSEA. This CDR3 region has 15 residues. V lost 7 bases and J 2 bases, leaving 18 bases between the germline ends. The CDR3: CSDPWGGFTYNEQFF. The DNA for the CDR3 is TGCAGCGACCCCTGGGGGGGCTTTACCTACAATGAGCAGTTCTTC.

The chain links TRBV7-2 to TRBJ2-1; D is unclear. This CDR3 has 13 residues. The V gene's germline CDR1 is SGHTA and CDR2 FQGNSA. Trimming took 2 bases from V and 5 from J, leaving 7 bases between them. This chain's CDR3 is CASSLRGDNEQFF. The CDR3, as DNA: TGTGCCAGCAGCTTAAGAGGAGACAATGAGCAGTTCTTC.

This clone was counted a few times. This chain joins TRBV7-9 and TRBJ2-1; D is uncertain. The V end lost 5 bases, the J end lost 5 bases, and 16 bases lay between the germline ends. Germline V gives CDR1 SEHNR, CDR2 FQNEAQ (reference sequence). The CDR3 contains 15 residues. DNA for the CDR3: TGTGCCAGCAGCCCGTCAGTGGGCCAGGACAATGAGCAGTTCTTC. It yields the protein CASSPSVGQDNEQFF.

V is TRBV5-1 and J is TRBJ1-6; no clear D gene. Germline V gene lookup returns CDR1 SGHRS and CDR2 YFSETQ. With 4 bases removed from V and 0 bases from J, the gap between germline ends came to 11 bases. CDR3 length: 16 residues. CDR3 coding DNA: TGCGCCAGCAGCGTGGACCCGAGCTCCTATAATTCACCCCTCCACTTT. Translating gives CASSVDPSSYNSPLHF. Using reference TRBV5-1 and TRBJ1-6 for the parts outside the CDR3, the full variable domain is KAGVTQTPRYLIKTRGQQVTLSCSPISGHRSVSWYQQTPGQGLQFLFEYFSETQRNKGNFPGRFSGRQFSNSRSEMNVSTLELGDSALYLCASSVDPSSYNSPLHFGNGTRLTVT.

In this sample, this clone turned up a few times. J is TRBJ2-2 and V is TRBV5-4; no clear D. The ends were cut back, 3 bases at V and 6 bases at J, with 9 bases in the middle. CDR3 length: 13 residues. CDR1 and CDR2 from the germline V gene are SGHNT and YYREEE (reference sequence). This CDR3 is CASSSVASGELFF. CDR3 nucleotide sequence: TGTGCCAGCAGCTCCGTCGCGTCCGGGGAGCTGTTTTTT.

The chain joins TRBV25-1 to TRBJ1-2, with TRBD1 matching 9 bases. There are 15 residues in the CDR3. Per germline, CDR1 MGHDK and CDR2 SYGVNS. V shed 4 bases, J shed 5 bases, and the junction held 8 bases outside the gene matches. CDR3 coding DNA: TGTGCCAGCAGTGTAGGGACAGGGCAAAGTTATGGCTACACCTTC. It specifies CASSVGTGQSYGYTF.

This clone was counted only a few times. The V gene is TRBV28, the J gene TRBJ2-2; 8 bases fit TRBD2. Germline V gene data show CDR1 as MDHEN and CDR2 as SYDVKM. The CDR3 has 13 amino acids. Trimming at V came to 7 bases and at J to 5 bases, leaving 3 bases not matched to a gene. CDR3 DNA sequence: TGTGCCAGCACGGGGGGGACGACCGGGGAGCTGTTTTTT. It specifies CASTGGTTGELFF.

The rearrangement joins TRBV30 to TRBJ1-4; 7 bases fit TRBD1. CDR1 is GTSNPN, CDR2 SVGIG, per germline (reference sequence). V dropped 5 bases and J dropped 6; count of bases not matched to a gene: 3. This CDR3 has 12 residues. The CDR3, as DNA: TGTGCCTGGGGCAGGGGGGATGAAAAACTGTTTTTT. Its protein is CAWGRGDEKLFF.

This chain uses TRBV27 with TRBJ1-6, with D tentatively TRBD1 (5 bases). CDR3 length: 14 amino acids. Germline CDR1 MNHEY, CDR2 SMNVEV (reference sequence). Deletions cut 8 bases from V and 9 bases from J, with 17 bases between. The CDR3 DNA sequence: TGTGCCAGCCTGGGGGGACTAAACAGTTCACCCCTCCACTTT. Translating it yields CASLGGLNSSPLHF.

The chain recombines TRBV5-1 with TRBJ2-3, with 8 bases aligning to TRBD2. Trimming removed 1 base from V and 6 bases from J; junction bases left unmatched: 4. The germline V gene has CDR1 SGHRS and CDR2 YFSETQ. This CDR3 region has 14 residues. The CDR3 DNA reads TGCGCCAGCAGCTTGACTAGCGGCGACGATACGCAGTATTTT. Its translation: CASSLTSGDDTQYF. The full variable domain, its missing parts supplied by reference TRBV5-1 and TRBJ2-3, is KAGVTQTPRYLIKTRGQQVTLSCSPISGHRSVSWYQQTPGQGLQFLFEYFSETQRNKGNFPGRFSGRQFSNSRSEMNVSTLELGDSALYLCASSLTSGDDTQYFGPGTRLTVL.

V and J are TRBV5-1 and TRBJ1-2; D may be TRBD1 (6 bases). Per the germline V gene, CDR1 is SGHRS and CDR2 is YFSETQ. The CDR3 covers 15 residues. Trimming left V 1 base short and J 6 bases short, with 16 bases between. This CDR3 reads CASSLNDRRSDGYTF. The CDR3 DNA is TGCGCCAGCAGCTTGAATGACAGGAGGTCTGATGGCTACACCTTC.

The V gene is TRBV7-8, the J gene TRBJ2-1; D not resolved. The V gene's germline CDR1 is SGHVS and CDR2 FQNEAQ. There are 19 residues in the CDR3. Trimming removed 1 base from V and 5 bases from J, with 24 bases in between. CDR3 DNA sequence: TGTGCCAGCAGCTTAGAAAGGTGGCACAGTGAATCCCCTCACAATGAGCAGTTCTTC. Residues: CASSLERWHSESPHNEQFF.

This clone was seen only once. The rearrangement uses TRBV15 and TRBJ2-7; D might be TRBD1 (6 bases). The CDR3 loop spans 15 amino acids. V dropped 1 base and J dropped 0 bases, with 10 bases sitting between them. Germline V CDR1 and CDR2: LNHNV, YYDKDF (reference sequence). CDR3 DNA sequence: TGTGCCACCAGCAGAGCCACGACAGGCTCCTACGAGCAGTACTTC. It is translated as CATSRATTGSYEQYF.

The rearrangement uses TRBV29-1 and TRBJ2-7, with no clear D. The CDR3 has 13 residues. Deletions cut 5 bases from V and 1 base from J, with 12 bases between. Per germline, CDR1 SQVTM and CDR2 ANQGSEA. Here the CDR3 DNA reads TGCAGCGTTCTCACTGCCTCTTCCTACGAGCAGTACTTC. Translation: CSVLTASSYEQYF.

CDR3 region: CASSFGGQNYGYTF. CDR3 sequence (DNA): TGTGCCAGCAGTTTCGGGGGACAGAACTATGGCTACACCTTC. The rearrangement uses TRBV28 and TRBJ1-2; 7 bases are shared with TRBD1. This CDR3 spans 14 amino acids. CDR1 is MDHEN and CDR2 is SYDVKM in the germline V gene. V dropped 3 bases and J dropped 2; count of bases not matched to a gene: 3.

The rearrangement links TRBV28 to TRBJ1-2; TRBD1 matches 7 bases. The CDR3 contains 16 residues. Trimming took 2 bases from V and 0 from J; bases not matched to a gene: 6. Germline CDR1 reads MDHEN; CDR2 reads SYDVKM. In nucleotides, the CDR3 is TGTGCCAGCAGTTTAACGGGGACAGAAGCTAACTATGGCTACACCTTC. It specifies CASSLTGTEANYGYTF.